Described below is a single T cell receptor beta chain sequence and its context. This clone's antigen is unknown. There are no base qualities to consult, and no much larger clone falls within one base. TCRbeta CDR3 regions were amplified from genomic DNA by means of the immunoSEQ Assay, a bias-controlled multiplex PCR. Concerning the study's data processing: Nucleated cell counts per sample were estimated from amplification of reference gene primers within the assay. To quantify the absolute abundance of each unique TCRbeta CDR3 rearrangement, sequence reads were collapsed and filtered. For each sample, productive Simpson clonality was calculated as the square root of Simpson's diversity index over productive rearrangements. Drawn from immuneACCESS, this table holds only the in-frame rearrangements with V and J called that TCRdb kept. Clones are partly lost; checked studies trace under half to an unresolved V gene and leave the rest unexplained. That table furnishes V, J and clone size, whereas the DNA furnished D and trimming. This sample comprises around 120,000 clones, about 80% of them detected only once. The biggest ten clones account for just under 7.5% of the sample.

The sample originates from a study of blood T cell repertoires in COVID-19 (TCRdb year 2020). About the full investigation: Samples covering the acute and convalescent phases of COVID-19 were provided by collaborators in the United States, Italy and Spain. The prospective study material was composed of cDNA or gDNA derived from T cells, B-cell-depleted T cells, or PBMCs. Subjects who had been exposed to COVID-19, were actively infected with it, or had recovered from it provided the deeply sampled blood TCRbeta repertoires that made up the dataset. The repertoires were made available in a free public database intended to serve as a resource for research on the immune response to SARS-CoV-2. The samples were drawn from two sources: the first 160 participants of the ongoing ImmuneRACE study, and 1,254 subjects contributed by 6 global collaborators. A de-identified subject ID, COVID-19 status, age in years and sex were almost always included in the sample metadata. Where available, HLA class I and class II types were obtained from metadata supplied by the sample provider rather than from assay-based typing.

The cysteine opens and the phenylalanine closes a CDR3 of 16 amino acids. Of the read, only the CDR3 DNA is kept; its 48 bases are in frame from base 1. CDR1 and CDR2 were assigned from the germline V gene (reference sequence) as SEHNR and FQNEAQ. Unmatched junction bases come to 2, with V trimmed by 1 base and J by 0 bases. On the study overall, not on this receptor specifically: The amount of clinical and demographic metadata varied by source and participant and was provided uncurated.

Collaborating institutions collected whole blood in K2EDTA tubes following their own protocols. For TCRbeta analysis, collaborators shipped samples as frozen whole blood, isolated PBMCs, or DNA extracted from either of those sample types. This TCR came from a man aged 70-80 years with active or convalescent COVID-19. Sequences were obtained from peripheral blood. The V and J genes are TRBV7-9 and TRBJ2-3; TRBD2 agrees with 9 junctional bases. The CDR3 amino acid sequence is: CASSLGLADSTDTQYF. The DNA sequence reads TGTGCCAGCAGCTTAGGACTAGCGGATAGCACAGATACGCAGTATTTT.